This passage covers 17 T cell receptor beta chains from one sample sequenced in a study of T cells in Graves' hyperthyroidism and ophthalmopathy (dated by TCRdb to the late 2010s). Library creation used multiplex PCR. TCRdb records Illumina HiSeq 2000 as the sequencer. Amplification of TCR beta CDR3 regions was carried out from RNA transcripts. A first-round RT-PCR of the TCR CDR3 used the HTBI primer set with the Qiagen OneStep RT-PCR kit. Through fastp at Q25 and MiXCR, TCRdb rebuilt clones from the public reads, retaining in-frame beta chains. Rows with a matching CDR3 protein are joined into one entry that keeps the most common DNA and genes. The sample table contains fewer than 500,000 distinct CDR3 sequences; only one count was recorded for about 14% of them. The ten largest clones add up to around 20% of the sample. Source material: blood. The receptors stem from a woman between 25 and 40 years old with Graves' ophthalmopathy.

This clonotype was recorded many times. The chain uses TRBV2 and TRBJ2-5, with 12 bases aligning to TRBD2. This CDR3 is 17 amino acids long. Trimming took 6 bases from V and 0 from J; bases not matched to a gene: 8. Germline V CDR1 and CDR2: SNHLY, FYNNEI. The DNA for the CDR3 is TGTGCCAGCAGAGACTACCGACTAGCGGGGGACCAAGAGACCCAGTACTTC. Its translation: CASRDYRLAGDQETQYF.

This clonotype has a count of ten or more. The CDR3 region has the DNA TGCAGCGTTGAAGAACCGGGAAGCTCCTACGAGCAGTACTTC. Translating it yields CSVEEPGSSYEQYF. V gene TRBV29-1 combines with J gene TRBJ2-7; tentatively, D is TRBD2 (5 bases). The CDR3 totals 14 residues. CDR1 SQVTM and CDR2 ANQGSEA come from the germline V gene. V was pared by 0 bases and J by 0 bases, with 9 bases between.

This clonotype was seen at least ten times. This chain's CDR3 is CSARDLSRDSGAFF. In nucleotides, the CDR3 is TGCAGTGCTAGAGATCTAAGTCGGGACAGTGGAGCTTTCTTT. V gene TRBV20-1 combines with J gene TRBJ1-1; TRBD1 matches at 7 bases. Trimming cost V 0 bases and J 10 bases; bases outside gene matches: 11. The length of the CDR3 is 14 residues. From germline, CDR1 is DFQATT and CDR2 SNEGSKA (reference sequence).

In this sample, this clonotype turned up many times. The V call is TRBV29-1, the J call TRBJ2-7; D uncertain. This CDR3 region has 13 residues. The germline gives CDR1 SQVTM, CDR2 ANQGSEA. Trimming took 3 bases from V and 0 from J, leaving 9 bases between them. The CDR3 DNA reads TGCAGCGTTGAGAGGACCAGCTCCTACGAGCAGTACTTC. It is translated as CSVERTSSYEQYF.

Ten or more counts support this clonotype. This chain uses TRBV30 with TRBJ2-7; 7 positions agree with TRBD1. The ends lost 5 bases at V and 3 bases at J; junction bases unmatched: 10. The CDR3 has 14 residues. Germline loops: CDR1 GTSNPN, CDR2 SVGIG (reference sequence). The CDR3 here is CAWGTGTAFYEQYF. The CDR3 DNA is TGTGCCTGGGGCACCGGGACAGCCTTCTACGAGCAGTACTTC.

Ten or more counts support this clonotype. The CDR3 region is CASSIPIGRGGQPQHF. CDR3 nucleotides: TGTGCCAGTAGTATCCCCATCGGGAGGGGCGGTCAGCCCCAGCATTTT. This chain connects TRBV19 to TRBJ1-5; D might be TRBD1 (5 bases). In germline, CDR1 is LNHDA, CDR2 SQIVND (reference sequence). This CDR3 has 16 residues. Between the trimmed V and J ends, which lost 3 bases and 6 bases, there was a span of 18 bases. Full variable domain (missing parts from reference TRBV19 and TRBJ1-5): DGGITQSPKYLFRKEGQNVTLSCEQNLNHDAMYWYRQDPGQGLRLIYYSQIVNDFQKGDIAEGYSVSREKKESFPLTVTSAQKNPTAFYLCASSIPIGRGGQPQHFGDGTRLSIL.

This clonotype was picked up many times. V is TRBV3-1 and J is TRBJ2-1; the D gene could be TRBD1 or TRBD2 (5 bases each). The germline V and J ends were trimmed by 6 bases and 6 bases, with 12 bases remaining between them. The CDR3 spans 13 residues. CDR1 is LGHDT and CDR2 is YNNKEL in the germline V gene (reference sequence). Written as DNA, the CDR3 is TGTGCCAGCAGTCAACCTGGGGGCAATGAGCAGTTCTTC. Translating gives CASSQPGGNEQFF.

This clonotype was observed many times. The chain joins TRBV5-6 to TRBJ1-5, with TRBD1 identical over 8 bases. The CDR3 loop spans 17 amino acids. Trimming took 2 bases from V and 2 from J; bases not matched to a gene: 9. Germline CDR1 reads SGHDT; CDR2 reads YYEEEE. The CDR3 is CASSFGPGGVGNQPQHF. The CDR3 nucleotides read TGTGCCAGCAGCTTTGGGCCAGGGGGCGTTGGCAATCAGCCCCAGCATTTT.

The chain is built from TRBV5-1 and TRBJ2-7; 7 bases are a match to TRBD1. This CDR3 is 13 amino acids long. V lost 4 bases and J lost 2; bases outside the gene matches: 3. The germline CDR1 and CDR2 sequences are SGHRS and YFSETQ. CDR3 in amino acids: CASSVGQTYEQYF. The CDR3 DNA sequence: TGCGCCAGCAGCGTGGGACAGACCTACGAGCAGTACTTC.

The chain couples TRBV5-4 to TRBJ1-3; tentatively, D is TRBD1 (5 bases). V lost 2 bases to trimming and J lost 0 bases, with 12 bases between them. The germline CDR1 and CDR2 sequences are SGHNT and YYREEE (reference sequence). The CDR3 is 16 residues long. The CDR3 nucleotides are TGTGCCAGCAGCTTAACAGGAGGTGGCTCTGGAAACACCATATATTTT. Translated, it gives CASSLTGGGSGNTIYF.

This clonotype appeared a few times. The chain carries TRBV7-9 and TRBJ2-3, with D perhaps given as TRBD1 or TRBD2 (6 bases each). Trimming pared 5 bases from V and 4 bases from J, leaving 22 bases between. This CDR3 is 17 amino acids long. Looked up from germline, CDR1 is SEHNR and CDR2 is FQNEAQ (reference sequence). In DNA, the CDR3 is TGTGCCAGCAGCCGTCTGACGGGGGCCCCACAGGCAGATACGCAGTATTTT. Protein sequence: CASSRLTGAPQADTQYF. Full variable domain (rest looked up from reference TRBV7-9 and TRBJ2-3): DTGVSQNPRHKITKRGQNVTFRCDPISEHNRLYWYRQTLGQGPEFLTYFQNEAQLEKSRLLSDRFSAERPKGSFSTLEIQRTEQGDSAMYLCASSRLTGAPQADTQYFGPGTRLTVL.

In the case of this clonotype: The junction does not match germline at one end; this may be a read error. CDR3 sequence: CARSQVAGASMTQYF. CDR3 nucleotides: TGTGCCAGGAGCCAAGTGGCGGGAGCCTCTATGACGCAGTATTTT. This sequence joins TRBV3-1 and TRBJ2-3; 7 bases map to TRBD2. Per germline, CDR1 LGHDT and CDR2 YNNKEL (reference sequence). The CDR3 consists of 15 residues.

This clonotype has a count of ten or more. The gene calls are TRBV20-1 and TRBJ2-3; D perhaps matches TRBD2 (5 bases). CDR1 DFQATT and CDR2 SNEGSKA come from the germline V gene (reference sequence). V lost 8 bases to trimming and J lost 6 bases, with 18 bases between them. The CDR3 contains 13 residues. CDR3 protein: CSTNRENGDTQYF. The DNA for the CDR3 is TGCAGTACCAACCGGGAAAACGGGGATACGCAGTATTTT.

J is TRBJ2-1 and V is TRBV25-1; no reliable D call. The germline gives CDR1 MGHDK, CDR2 SYGVNS. Trimming cost V 0 bases and J 8 bases, with 26 bases left between them. The CDR3 contains 19 residues. The CDR3, as DNA: TGTGCCAGCAGTGAATATACCCTCATCGACGACGGACGGGTGGATGAGCAGTTCTTC. It is translated as CASSEYTLIDDGRVDEQFF.

This clonotype was detected many times. The chain uses TRBV15 and TRBJ1-1; 7 bases line up with TRBD1. The CDR3 spans 17 residues. CDR1 and CDR2 from the germline V gene are LNHNV and YYDKDF (reference sequence). V gave up 4 bases and J gave up 4 bases; unmatched junction bases: 15. The CDR3 nucleotides read TGTGCCACCAGCAAATACAGGGGAGGGAGCGTAGGCACTGAAGCTTTCTTT. Translating gives CATSKYRGGSVGTEAFF.

This clonotype was picked up many times. The genes are TRBV6-1 and TRBJ1-5; 7 bases agree with TRBD1. Germline V gives CDR1 MNHNS, CDR2 SASEGT. The CDR3 consists of 14 residues. Trimming at V came to 7 bases and at J to 3 bases, leaving 6 bases not matched to a gene. Here the CDR3 DNA reads TGTGCCAGCACGATTGACAGGGACAATCAGCCCCAGCATTTT. Its translation is CASTIDRDNQPQHF.

This clonotype appeared a few times. The chain recombines TRBV6-2 or TRBV6-3 with TRBJ1-5; D is undetermined. Between the trimmed V and J ends, which lost 8 bases and 2 bases, there was a span of 10 bases. The germline V gene has CDR1 MNHEY and CDR2 SVGEGT. CDR3 length: 13 residues. CDR3 sequence: CASGEGGNQPQHF. DNA of the CDR3: TGTGCCAGCGGTGAGGGTGGCAATCAGCCCCAGCATTTT.